The clone carrying this T cell receptor beta chain was found many times. Antigen specificity is unknown. From roughly 18-30 mg of unsorted bulk tissue, DNA and RNA were co-extracted together. These data are taken from a study of tumor-infiltrating lymphocytes in primary liver carcinoma. Whole-study results and caveats: Compared with tumor region pairs, tumor-adjacent and tumor-blood pairs overlapped less. Appearing in all five tumor regions was true of only about 7-24% of top clones.

The template, approximately 500 ng total RNA, yielded TCR beta cDNA made with a constant-region primer. Investigators got TCR beta libraries out of three nested multiplex PCR rounds, done with slightly modified ARM-PCR. Forward primers for TRBV1-TRBV30 and a C-beta reverse primer served the first two PCR rounds, at about 10 cycles each. MiXCR, applied by TCRdb to the multiplex PCR reads, yields one record per CDR3 protein. The sample shows about 74,000 distinct CDR3 sequences, more than 60% of them seen only once. Trimming left V 0 bases short and J 3 bases short, with 8 bases between. The CDR3 consists of 14 residues. Germline assignment: CDR1 MNHNY and CDR2 SVGAGI (reference sequence).

This clonotype was sampled from a man aged 35 to 55 with primary liver carcinoma and hepatitis B virus infection. The sequenced material came from liver tumor tissue from sampling region 4. As to subset: tumor region T4, right-lateral pole. The chain recombines TRBV6-6 with TRBJ2-5, with D possibly being TRBD1 (6 bases). The CDR3: CASSYSPGEETQYF. CDR3 coding DNA: TGTGCCAGCAGTTACTCGCCAGGGGAAGAGACCCAGTACTTC.